The clone carrying this TCR beta chain has just a few counts. This entry is derived from a study of blood T cells in healthy people across ages. This CDR3 has 14 residues. The V end was cut by 7 bases, the J end by 2 bases, with 15 bases between. Germline lookup yields CDR1 SQVTM and CDR2 ANQGSEA. Sample-barcoded 5' priming and a J-beta primer mix drove a second PCR of about 7 to 12 cycles. TCRdb reanalysed the 5' RACE reads using MiXCR and keeps one entry per CDR3 protein. The profile shows more than 1,000,000 distinct CDR3 sequences, around 27% of them singletons. In addition, the sample was reused for a study of T cells of mothers and their children. That report adds: The entire RNA extract went into cDNA synthesis at approximately 1.4 ug per 15 ul. Related and unrelated pairs show TCR recombination output that thymic selection shapes similarly.

The sequencing input was blood. The chain employs TRBV29-1 and TRBJ2-1, with D tentatively TRBD1 or TRBD2 (5 bases each). This TCR was recovered from a girl aged 2 to 9 in good health. The chain's CDR3 is CSGVGADTYNEQFF. The CDR3 DNA reads as TGCAGCGGAGTCGGAGCGGACACCTACAATGAGCAGTTCTTC.